Below, 30 T cell receptor beta chains from the same sample are listed, as sequenced in a study of technical replicates of blood from a few donors. Method: immunoSEQ multiplex PCR; TCRdb's copy keeps in-frame clones and lacks some. The table records roughly 15,000 clones, roughly 80% of them present only once. Specimen: PBMCs. The receptors here all came from a human donor in good health.

The gene calls are TRBV7-3 and TRBJ2-1, with D maybe TRBD2 (6 bases). V lost 3 bases, J lost 2 bases, and 14 bases lay in between. The CDR3 covers 16 residues. The germline V gene has CDR1 SGHTA and CDR2 FQGTGA. The CDR3 protein is CASSLGPGLTYNEQFF. In DNA, the CDR3 is TGTGCCAGCAGCTTGGGTCCGGGACTTACCTACAATGAGCAGTTCTTC.

This sequence joins TRBV18 and TRBJ2-3; TRBD2 aligns across 7 bases. Germline-derived CDR1 and CDR2 are KGHSH and LQKENI. V lost 4 bases and J lost 1; bases outside the gene matches: 8. The CDR3 is 16 amino acids. CDR3 coding DNA: TGTGCCAGCTCACTTGTCGCGGGAGCGGGCACAGATACGCAGTATTTT. This gives the protein CASSLVAGAGTDTQYF. Combining the CDR3 with reference TRBV18 and TRBJ2-3 gives the whole variable domain NAGVMQNPRHLVRRRGQEARLRCSPMKGHSHVYWYRQLPEEGLKFMVYLQKENIIDESGMPKERFSAEFPKEGPSILRIQQVVRGDSAAYFCASSLVAGAGTDTQYFGPGTRLTVL.

The CDR3 DNA sequence: TGTGCCAGCAGCCCCCGAGCGGGAAGCTCCTACAATGAGCAGTTCTTC. As protein: CASSPRAGSSYNEQFF. J is TRBJ2-1 and V is TRBV9; 7 bases line up with TRBD2. CDR3 length: 16 residues. Germline V lookup: CDR1 SGDLS, CDR2 YYNGEE. Trimming cost V 4 bases and J 0 bases; bases outside gene matches: 7. Using reference TRBV9 and TRBJ2-1 for the parts outside the CDR3, the full variable domain is DSGVTQTPKHLITATGQRVTLRCSPRSGDLSVYWYQQSLDQGLQFLIQYYNGEERAKGNILERFSAQQFPDLHSELNLSSLELGDSALYFCASSPRAGSSYNEQFFGPGTRLTVL.

This rearrangement joins TRBV9 to TRBJ2-7; 8 nucleotides align to TRBD2. The CDR3 totals 15 residues. Germline values: CDR1 SGDLS, CDR2 YYNGEE. The V and J ends lost 0 bases and 7 bases, in that order; junction bases with no gene match: 9. The CDR3 bases are TGTGCCAGCAGCGTAGCGACTAGCGTTGCGGAAGAGCAGTACTTC. Protein product: CASSVATSVAEEQYF.

This clone was seen more than once but under ten times. The chain combines TRBV7-7 with TRBJ2-1; TRBD1 aligns across 11 bases. This CDR3 is built from 14 residues. With 4 bases clipped from V and 6 bases from J, the junction kept 2 bases outside the gene matches. Per the germline V gene, CDR1 is SSHAT and CDR2 is FNYEAQ (reference sequence). The CDR3 is CASSSGTGGNEQFF. CDR3 bases: TGTGCCAGCAGCTCCGGGACAGGGGGCAATGAGCAGTTCTTC.

The chain has TRBV30 and TRBJ2-5, with D perhaps TRBD1 (6 bases). CDR1 is GTSNPN, CDR2 SVGIG, per germline (reference sequence). The CDR3 consists of 13 residues. Trimming removed 2 bases at V and 5 bases at J, with 12 bases between. CDR3 DNA: TGTGCCTGGAGTATAGGGGGAGCCGAGACCCAGTACTTC. This encodes CAWSIGGAETQYF.

The chain recombines TRBV10-1 with TRBJ2-1, with 7 bases fitting TRBD1. The V gene end was trimmed by 6 bases and the J gene end by 7 bases; junction bases not matched to a gene: 6. The CDR3 extends over 13 amino acids. Looked up from germline, CDR1 is WNHNN and CDR2 is SYGVQD (reference sequence). The DNA of the CDR3 is TGCGCCAGCAGCACGGGACAGAGTAATGAGCAGTTCTTC. This sequence encodes CASSTGQSNEQFF.

V usage is TRBV5-6 and J usage is TRBJ2-2, with 9 bases matching TRBD1. J gave up 6 bases and V 1 base, and 7 bases lay outside the gene matches. The germline V gene encodes CDR1 SGHDT and CDR2 YYEEEE. CDR3 length: 16 amino acids. This CDR3 is CASSLQGTGYAGELFF. The CDR3 DNA follows: TGTGCCAGCAGCTTGCAAGGGACAGGGTATGCCGGGGAGCTGTTTTTT.

V is TRBV5-1 and J is TRBJ1-4; 10 bases match TRBD1. This CDR3 has 16 residues. Trimming removed 4 bases from V and 5 bases from J; junction bases left unmatched: 8. Per the germline V gene, CDR1 is SGHRS and CDR2 is YFSETQ. This CDR3 is CASSPTGGEPNEKLFF. CDR3 DNA sequence: TGCGCCAGCAGCCCGACAGGGGGCGAGCCAAATGAAAAACTGTTTTTT.

The chain recombines TRBV1 with TRBJ2-1; TRBD2, as called in the table, went unchecked against the DNA. TRBV1 is deemed a pseudogene. The CDR3 is made up of 16 amino acids. CDR3 protein: CTSSQDLASGNPEQFF. For the CDR3, the DNA is TGCACCAGCAGCCAAGATCTGGCTAGCGGGAATCCTGAGCAGTTCTTC.

The rearrangement links TRBV15 to TRBJ1-1, with TRBD1 as a possible D gene (6 bases). The CDR3 sequence is 12 residues long. Trimming removed 4 bases from V and 8 bases from J, with 11 bases in between. Germline CDR1 and CDR2: LNHNV and YYDKDF (reference sequence). The CDR3 sequence: CATSKQGPEAFF. In nucleotides, the CDR3 is TGTGCCACCAGCAAACAGGGTCCCGAAGCTTTCTTT.

The chain couples TRBV7-3 to TRBJ2-5; 11 positions agree with TRBD2. V lost 4 bases, J lost 5 bases, and 6 bases stayed unmatched. The CDR3 contains 15 residues. Germline-derived CDR1 and CDR2 are SGHTA and FQGTGA. CDR3 sequence: CASSSSTSGIETQYF. CDR3 in DNA: TGTGCCAGCAGCTCGTCGACTAGCGGGATCGAGACCCAGTACTTC. The variable domain in full, completed from reference TRBV7-3 and TRBJ2-5, reads GAGVSQTPSNKVTEKGKYVELRCDPISGHTALYWYRQSLGQGPEFLIYFQGTGAADDSGLPNDRFFAVRPEGSVSTLKIQRTERGDSAVYLCASSSSTSGIETQYFGPGTRLLVL.

The rearrangement uses TRBV19 and TRBJ1-1; weak D call: TRBD1 (6 bases). V was cut by 6 bases and J by 2 bases, with 19 bases left in between. From germline, CDR1 is LNHDA and CDR2 SQIVND (reference sequence). CDR3 size: 16 residues. The CDR3: CASSRTAGVSNTEAFF. CDR3 in DNA: TGTGCCAGTAGCCGGACAGCCGGAGTCTCTAACACTGAAGCTTTCTTT.

CDR3 in amino acids: CATSRDHPQIQETQYF. For the CDR3, the DNA is TGTGCCACCAGCAGAGATCACCCACAGATCCAAGAGACCCAGTACTTC. The gene calls are TRBV15 and TRBJ2-5; D is unclear. Germline V CDR1 and CDR2: LNHNV, YYDKDF (reference sequence). The CDR3 consists of 16 residues. V was clipped by 0 bases and J by 1 base, with 12 bases between them.

The genes are TRBV11-2 and TRBJ2-5; 10 bases line up with TRBD2. The length of the CDR3 is 16 residues. With V trimmed by 5 bases and J by 5 bases, 11 bases remained unmatched. CDR1 and CDR2 from the germline V gene are SGHAT and FQNNGV. The CDR3 coding sequence is TGTGCCAGCAGCCTGCGACTAGCGGGCGCTCAGGAGACCCAGTACTTC. Amino acid sequence: CASSLRLAGAQETQYF.

The genes are TRBV5-1 and TRBJ1-2, with 7 bases that match TRBD1. The CDR3 is 16 amino acids. The germline V gene encodes CDR1 SGHRS and CDR2 YFSETQ. The V and J ends lost 0 bases and 4 bases, in that order; junction bases with no gene match: 9. The DNA for the CDR3 is TGCGCCAGCAGCTTGGCCCCGGACAGGAACCGCTATGGCTACACCTTC. This translates into CASSLAPDRNRYGYTF.

The V and J genes are TRBV18 and TRBJ2-5; TRBD2 agrees at 9 bases. J was trimmed by 5 bases and V by 5 bases; bases with no gene match: 9. The CDR3 is 15 residues long. Germline CDR1 reads KGHSH; CDR2 reads LQKENI. This CDR3 reads CASSTTNSGSETQYF. For the CDR3, the DNA is TGTGCCAGCTCAACGACTAATAGCGGGAGTGAGACCCAGTACTTC. The entire variable domain, with the rest obtained from reference TRBV18 and TRBJ2-5, is as follows: NAGVMQNPRHLVRRRGQEARLRCSPMKGHSHVYWYRQLPEEGLKFMVYLQKENIIDESGMPKERFSAEFPKEGPSILRIQQVVRGDSAAYFCASSTTNSGSETQYFGPGTRLLVL.

The rearrangement uses TRBV6-1 and TRBJ2-2; no definite D call. V dropped 4 bases and J dropped 0 bases, with 6 bases sitting between them. Germline V gene sequence: CDR1 MNHNS, CDR2 SASEGT. The CDR3 loop spans 14 amino acids. The CDR3 spells CASSGLSNTGELFF. DNA of the CDR3: TGTGCCAGCAGTGGACTCTCGAACACCGGGGAGCTGTTTTTT.

This chain links TRBV28 with TRBJ2-3, with D perhaps TRBD1 (6 bases). The CDR3 runs to 13 residues. CDR1 MDHEN and CDR2 SYDVKM come from the germline V gene. Between the trimmed V and J ends, which lost 5 bases and 4 bases, there was a span of 10 bases. The CDR3 spells CASSTRQADTQYF. CDR3 DNA sequence: TGTGCCAGCAGTACCCGACAGGCAGATACGCAGTATTTT.

This chain joins TRBV11-2 and TRBJ2-5; weak D call: TRBD1 (6 bases). Germline V lookup: CDR1 SGHAT, CDR2 FQNNGV. Trimming shortened V by 4 bases and J by 4 bases, and 13 bases separated the two germline ends. The CDR3 covers 14 residues. The DNA for the CDR3 is TGTGCCAGCAGCTCAACAGGGAACGGAGAGACCCAGTACTTC. This codes for CASSSTGNGETQYF.

The V gene is TRBV27, the J gene TRBJ1-5; D is unresolved. V lost 8 bases to trimming and J lost 2 bases, with 10 bases between them. The germline V gene has CDR1 MNHEY and CDR2 SMNVEV (reference sequence). The length of the CDR3 is 13 residues. The CDR3 DNA follows: TGTGCCAGCTCAAGACTGGGCAATCAGCCCCAGCATTTT. It encodes CASSRLGNQPQHF.

V usage is TRBV9 and J usage is TRBJ2-7; TRBD1 aligns across 8 bases. The CDR3 is made up of 15 amino acids. CDR1 is SGDLS, CDR2 YYNGEE, per germline. Germline trimming cut 0 bases from V and 6 bases from J; bases unmatched to any gene: 8. The CDR3 sequence: CASSVAPRGQGEQYF. The CDR3 DNA reads TGTGCCAGCAGCGTAGCTCCCAGGGGGCAGGGCGAGCAGTACTTC.

The chain couples TRBV4-1 to TRBJ2-2; D remains ambiguous. Germline-derived CDR1 and CDR2 are MGHRA and YSYEKL. V lost 0 bases and J 6 bases, leaving 8 bases between the germline ends. The CDR3 loop spans 14 amino acids. The CDR3, as DNA: TGCGCCAGCAGCCAAGAACGGCTAGCCGGGGAGCTGTTTTTT. Residues: CASSQERLAGELFF.

This clone was observed a few times. The chain employs TRBV2 and TRBJ1-1, with 7 bases lining up with TRBD1. CDR3 length: 11 amino acids. Germline V CDR1 and CDR2: SNHLY, FYNNEI. The trim removed 9 bases at V and 11 bases at J, leaving 9 bases unmatched. The CDR3 coding sequence is TGTGCCAGTCAGGGGGAGAGGGACGCTTTCTTT. Its translation is CASQGERDAFF.

The rearrangement joins TRBV9 to TRBJ1-3; D may be TRBD1 (6 bases). The CDR3 length is 16 residues. CDR1 and CDR2 (germline): SGDLS, YYNGEE. V was cut by 3 bases and J by 0 bases, with 13 bases left in between. CDR3 amino acids: CASSELQGYSGNTIYF. DNA for the CDR3: TGTGCCAGCAGCGAATTACAGGGATACTCTGGAAACACCATATATTTT. Full variable domain (outside the CDR3, taken from reference TRBV9 and TRBJ1-3): DSGVTQTPKHLITATGQRVTLRCSPRSGDLSVYWYQQSLDQGLQFLIQYYNGEERAKGNILERFSAQQFPDLHSELNLSSLELGDSALYFCASSELQGYSGNTIYFGEGSWLTVV.

V is TRBV18 and J is TRBJ2-7, with D unresolved. The CDR3 is made up of 14 amino acids. Germline V gene lookup returns CDR1 KGHSH and CDR2 LQKENI. The ends were cut back, 0 bases at V and 4 bases at J, with 10 bases in the middle. CDR3 DNA sequence: TGTGCCAGCTCACCACCGGCTAGTAGGTACGAGCAGTACTTC. Amino acids: CASSPPASRYEQYF.

V gene TRBV28 combines with J gene TRBJ1-1; D is perhaps TRBD1 (6 bases). The germline V gene encodes CDR1 MDHEN and CDR2 SYDVKM. This CDR3 is 14 amino acids long. V lost 4 bases, J lost 10 bases, and 19 bases lay in between. Here the CDR3 reads CASSSGVSRLGAFF. CDR3 DNA: TGTGCCAGCAGTTCAGGGGTTTCCAGGCTGGGAGCTTTCTTT.

The CDR3 loop reads CATSRVASGSHEQYF. The DNA for the CDR3 is TGTGCCACCAGCAGAGTGGCTAGCGGGAGCCACGAGCAGTACTTC. The chain joins TRBV15 to TRBJ2-7, with TRBD2 matching 10 bases. V shed 1 base, J shed 5 bases, and the junction held 5 bases outside the gene matches. The CDR3 is 15 amino acids. CDR1 and CDR2 from the germline V gene are LNHNV and YYDKDF (reference sequence).

This chain uses TRBV11-2 with TRBJ1-3; the D is unclear. V lost 5 bases to trimming and J lost 0 bases, with 8 bases between them. The CDR3 contains 14 residues. Germline V CDR1 and CDR2: SGHAT, FQNNGV. The CDR3 DNA reads TGTGCCAGCAGCGCCAGTTCCTCTGGAAACACCATATATTTT. It is translated as CASSASSSGNTIYF. Combining the CDR3 with reference TRBV11-2 and TRBJ1-3 gives the whole variable domain EAGVAQSPRYKIIEKRQSVAFWCNPISGHATLYWYQQILGQGPKLLIQFQNNGVVDDSQLPKDRFSAERLKGVDSTLKIQPAKLEDSAVYLCASSASSSGNTIYFGEGSWLTVV.

This chain connects TRBV6-1 to TRBJ2-2; D might be TRBD2 (7 bases). Germline V gene lookup returns CDR1 MNHNS and CDR2 SASEGT. This CDR3 region has 15 residues. V was pared by 9 bases and J by 4 bases, with 18 bases between. CDR3 region: CASSLWGGPTGELFF. As DNA, the CDR3 is TGTGCCAGTAGCCTTTGGGGGGGCCCCACCGGGGAGCTGTTTTTT.